This TCR beta chain was sequenced during a study of blood T cell repertoires in COVID-19. The CDR3 length is 17 residues. Original handling: Amplification of reference gene primers was used by the study to estimate nucleated cell counts. Assay used: immunoSEQ multiplex PCR; TCRdb lists only in-frame clones, some missing. The V and J calls and clone size are taken from that table; D and trimming were inferred from the DNA. The sample carries 97,000 or so clones, 90% recorded once. The sequencing sample was made of peripheral blood. This TCR was recovered from a man aged 45-65 years with acute or convalescent COVID-19. The chain carries TRBV1 and TRBJ2-3; the table's D call, TRBD1, was not checked against the DNA. TRBV1 constitutes a pseudogene. The chain's CDR3 is CTSSARPWPPSTDTQYF. CDR3 DNA sequence: TGCACCAGCAGCGCACGCCCGTGGCCGCCTAGCACAGATACGCAGTATTTT.